Below, one TCR beta chain is given with its context. These data come from a study of technical replicates of blood from four donors. Method: immunoSEQ multiplex PCR; TCRdb's copy keeps in-frame clones and lacks some. The data hold around 67,000 clones, with 86% observed a single time. This CDR3 has 13 residues. The germline CDR1 and CDR2 sequences are ENHRY and SYGVKD. The V end lost 0 bases, the J end lost 7 bases, and 9 bases lay between the germline ends. The sample comprised PBMCs. The receptor comes from a human donor in good health. Some clones in this sample may be carry-over from other donors' samples. The gene calls are TRBV10-3 and TRBJ1-2; D uncertain. CDR3 nucleotides: TGTGCCATCAGTGAGTCTACTGGTTTTGGCTACACCTTC. This sequence encodes CAISESTGFGYTF.